The source of this T cell receptor beta chain is a study of regulatory T cells in long-lasting Graves disease (dated by TCRdb to about 2021). As for the study more broadly: Patients with newly diagnosed Graves' disease had been on antithyroid drugs for under 3 months. Patients with persistent Graves' disease were compared with patients with newly diagnosed Graves' disease using TCR sequencing and RNA sequencing of peripheral blood. The study was registered as a clinical trial and conducted in China. A total of about 33 samples underwent TCR sequencing, from 13 patients with persistent Graves' disease and roughly 20 patients with newly diagnosed Graves' disease.

Broad study findings and their caveats: Only the TCR beta chain was sequenced and analyzed. Persistent Graves' disease patients showed lower TCR Shannon entropy and fewer highly expanded clones than newly diagnosed patients, suggesting clonal expansion. Persistent patients shared more public clonotypes among themselves (2,741) than newly diagnosed patients did (approximately 970). The authors acknowledged the small sample size as a limitation that may reduce accuracy. The study examined only peripheral blood because the primary lesion, thyroid tissue, could not be accessed.

The library was generated by multiplex PCR. Sequencing used an Illumina HiSeq 4000. To build TCR beta libraries, CDR3 regions were amplified by Arm-PCR using iRepertoire HTBI primers. Gel purification was performed on PCR products prior to sequencing. Per the original workflow: Gene usage analysis of CDR3 amino acid clonotypes used the 50 to 70 TRBV and about 15 TRBJ segments found across samples. COPE and FqMerger were used to merge filtered high-quality paired reads into contigs. BLAST was used to align contigs to IMGT TRBV, TRBD and TRBJ reference genes, and CDR3 was defined according to IMGT. Any clonotype with a frequency above 0.1% was classified as a highly expanded clone. Shannon entropy was used to measure repertoire diversity, and the Gini coefficient was used to measure V-J evenness. Public clonotypes were defined as clonotypes shared by more than one individual. Using fastp at Q25 and MiXCR, TCRdb reprocessed the public reads and kept productive beta chains. Rows merge per CDR3 protein into single entries with the most common DNA and genes. The authors' filters were not applied to this entry. The sample table records a few hundred thousand distinct CDR3 sequences; more than 15% of these occur just once. The ten largest clones capture 13% to 15% of the sample.

The label giving this sample's time point can be read as: newly diagnosed GD, antithyroid drugs for less than 3 months. For both TCR sequencing and RNA sequencing, RNA was extracted from PBMCs using TRIzol. The diagnosis of Graves' disease was made according to American Thyroid Association guidelines. Patients for the study were recruited at an endocrinology department in Xi'an, China. Each patient gave 7.5 to 10 milliliters of peripheral blood, collected in an EDTA anticoagulant tube. Ficoll Paque Plus density gradient separation was used to isolate PBMCs, and no additional T cell sorting was done. An Agilent 2100 Bioanalyzer and agarose gel were used to check RNA quality, while a NanoDrop 2000 measured RNA concentration. This clonotype was seen repeatedly, ten times or more. Its binding antigen is unknown. Base qualities were left out, and no much larger clone turns up one base away. The same specimen was also included in a second study, on T cells in Graves' hyperthyroidism and ophthalmopathy. Reported in the second study: A patient counted as having stable Graves' hyperthyroidism if no progression to ophthalmopathy occurred over 18 months of follow-up. Hyperthyroidism patients were newly diagnosed, had a disease duration of under 2 months, and were aged 18 to 65 years. Exclusion was applied to patients with uncontrolled infections, other autoimmune diseases, pregnancy or lactation. Diagnoses were established on the basis of clinical symptoms, serum thyroxine and TRAb, thyroid ultrasound, and orbital computed tomography. The first round of RT-PCR for the TCR CDR3 was performed with the HTBI primer set and the Qiagen OneStep RT-PCR kit. Most expanded thyroid clonotypes (frequency above 0.001) were also detected in blood, a finding suggesting that blood repertoires may reflect thyroid immune responses. In cross-validation, a model built on a 13 V-J signature told ophthalmopathy apart from stable hyperthyroidism with 87.88% sensitivity and approximately 81% specificity, and in testing the same model reached 80%/75%. During validation, the model predicted progression to ophthalmopathy a median of approximately six months ahead of onset, with 70.59% sensitivity and less than 85% specificity. TCR V-J signatures able to tell the groups apart were searched for in a discovery cohort of 100 patients, of whom under 45 had Graves' ophthalmopathy and about 55 had stable Graves' hyperthyroidism. An independent validation cohort of around 20 hyperthyroidism patients and 17 patients who later progressed to ophthalmopathy tested prospective prediction of ophthalmopathy. The roughly 90 discovery patients were divided at random into training and test sets in a 7:3 ratio. In addition, the study compared T-cell repertoires in thyroid tissue and in blood from roughly six Graves' hyperthyroidism patients. After blood sampling, hyperthyroidism patients were treated with methimazole at a starting dose of 30 mg daily, and ophthalmopathy patients were treated with high-dose intravenous methylprednisolone. Libraries were constructed in a second round of multiplex PCR, after which size selection and purification were carried out. The libraries were sequenced on an Illumina HiSeq2000 using paired-end 100 bp reads. Raw data were processed with SOAPnuke, discarding reads with adapters, uncalled bases, mean Phred below 15, or no exact constant-primer or identifier match. COPE v1.2.5 was used to merge high-quality paired reads, and clonotypes were defined as unique nucleotide sequences. Clonotypes were aligned to IMGT TRBV, TRBD and TRBJ reference segments using MiTCR v1.1. The analysis was restricted to V-J combinations with a frequency above 0.0001, which together covered 99% to 99.2% of the repertoires. A TCS score was defined as the ratio of F50 (clonal expansion) to E x V (chaos), with BLOSUM62-based TCRdist applied between CDR3 peptides within each V-J. Welch's t-statistics and random forest reduced some 510 V-J features to roughly 13, which were used in a naive Bayes classifier (R e1071). Sample size was not statistically predetermined, and blinding of investigators to group allocation was not performed. TCR Vbeta CDR3 sequencing of roughly 140 peripheral blood samples (43 ophthalmopathy, some 75 hyperthyroidism and approximately 17 progressor patients) is reported in the paper.

The source of this sequence is a woman in her twenties or thirties with Graves disease. Donor details come from another sample of the same person, matched by shared clones. The sample here was peripheral blood mononuclear cells (PBMCs), taken at new diagnosis, from a patient treated with antithyroid drugs.

The DNA reads as follows: TGCAGTGCTAGAGATGATGGCGAAGCGGGCAATCAGCCCCAGCATTTT. It codes for CSARDDGEAGNQPQHF. The sequence is built from TRBV20-1 and TRBJ1-5; too little of a D gene remains to name it. CDR1 and CDR2 were assigned from the germline V gene (reference sequence) as DFQATT and SNEGSKA. There are 16 amino acids in the CDR3, from cysteine to phenylalanine inclusive. The entry retains the CDR3 DNA only, 48 bases that are in frame from base 1. V lost 0 bases and J lost 2 bases; the stretch between them is 14 bases long.